Listed below are T cell receptor beta chains from one sample, sequenced in a study of cytomegalovirus exposure and HLA in healthy donors. TCRdb keeps only in-frame clones here, not all; method: immunoSEQ multiplex PCR. The repertoire holds some 130,000 clones, with over 60% as singletons. Sequencing was carried out using PBMCs. Receptors were obtained from a woman under 40 in good health and CMV-seropositive. Both conserved end residues are part of each CDR3. The D gene is left open where the match is weak. The size entry is marked missing in some rows and otherwise reads once, few, many or a size class.

>TRBV9|TRBJ2-1|few|TRBD2
CASSLGTSGGAYNEQFF
TGTGCCAGCAGCCTCGGGACTAGCGGGGGGGCATACAATGAGCAGTTCTTC
>TRBV5-6|TRBJ2-5|-|TRBD2
CASSLLSTGGQETQYF
TGTGCCAGCAGCTTGTTGTCAACGGGGGGACAAGAGACCCAGTACTTC
>TRBV6-6|TRBJ2-3|medium-sized|TRBD2
CASEGRGADTQYF
TGTGCCAGCGAAGGGAGGGGTGCAGATACGCAGTATTTT
>TRBV7-9|TRBJ1-4|-|-
CASSQRGYNEKLFF
TGTGCCAGCAGCCAACGGGGTTATAATGAAAAACTGTTTTTT
>TRBV5-1|TRBJ2-1|many|TRBD2
CASSFGLAGAYNEQFF
TGCGCCAGCAGCTTCGGACTAGCGGGGGCTTACAATGAGCAGTTCTTC
>TRBV19|TRBJ1-1|few|TRBD1
CASSIRAGTGLPEAFF
TGTGCCAGTAGTATAAGGGCCGGGACAGGGTTGCCTGAAGCTTTCTTT
>TRBV4-2|TRBJ2-5|few|TRBD2
CASSQDLYSGGALSETQYF
TGTGCCAGCAGCCAAGATTTATACAGCGGGGGGGCTCTCTCAGAGACCCAGTACTTC
>TRBV7-2|TRBJ2-7|once|TRBD2
CASSLSLVRGVDEQYF
TGTGCCAGCAGCTTAAGTTTGGTGCGGGGGGTCGACGAGCAGTACTTC
>TRBV5-4|TRBJ2-5|-|TRBD2
CASSPRTSAEETQYF
TGTGCCAGCAGCCCGAGGACTAGCGCGGAAGAGACCCAGTACTTC
>TRBV5-1|TRBJ2-7|-|-
CASSGTSGKGEQYF
TGCGCCAGCAGCGGGACAAGTGGTAAGGGGGAGCAGTACTTC
>TRBV6-6|TRBJ1-1|-|-
CASSPTGSAEAFF
TGTGCCAGCAGTCCTACAGGGTCGGCTGAAGCTTTCTTT
>TRBV2|TRBJ2-7|few|-
CASIESPYEQYF
TGTGCCAGCATAGAATCCCCCTACGAGCAGTACTTC
>TRBV15|TRBJ2-7|-|-
CATSPLPAAGDSYEQYF
TGTGCCACCAGCCCCCTCCCGGCTGCCGGGGACTCCTACGAGCAGTACTTC
>TRBV7-9|TRBJ2-6|-|-
CASSTRATGNSGANVLTF
TGTGCCAGCAGCACCCGCGCCACAGGGAACTCTGGGGCCAACGTCCTGACTTTC
>TRBV7-6|TRBJ1-1|once|TRBD1
CASSGYGQGRTEAFF
TGTGCCAGCAGCGGGTATGGACAGGGGCGGACTGAAGCTTTCTTT
>TRBV6-1|TRBJ2-7|-|-
CASSVLQGRILNEQYF
TGTGCCAGCAGTGTCCTTCAGGGTCGGATTCTTAACGAGCAGTACTTC
>TRBV4-3|TRBJ2-1|-|-
CASSQDRGARYNEQFF
TGCGCCAGCAGCCAAGATCGGGGGGCCCGGTACAATGAGCAGTTCTTC
>TRBV30|TRBJ1-5|once|-
CAWSKQRFDSNQPQHF
TGTGCCTGGAGTAAACAGCGGTTCGATAGCAATCAGCCCCAGCATTTT
>TRBV6-5|TRBJ1-5|once|-
CASSYSTRQPQHF
TGTGCCAGCAGTTACTCGACGCGGCAGCCCCAGCATTTT
>TRBV11-2|TRBJ2-5|-|-
CASSPRWRETQYF
TGTGCCAGCAGCCCGAGGTGGCGGGAGACCCAGTACTTC
>TRBV19|TRBJ1-4|-|TRBD1
CASSPQGAREKLFF
TGTGCCAGTAGTCCTCAGGGGGCTCGAGAAAAACTGTTTTTT
>TRBV4-1|TRBJ1-5|-|TRBD1
CASSQGPGQGSNQPQHF
TGCGCCAGCAGCCAGGGACCGGGACAGGGAAGCAATCAGCCCCAGCATTTT
>TRBV4-2|TRBJ2-6|few|TRBD1
CASSQWGQGSSGANVLTF
TGTGCCAGCAGCCAATGGGGACAGGGGAGCTCTGGGGCCAACGTCCTGACTTTC
>TRBV5-5|TRBJ2-5|-|TRBD1
CASSYPGTGMVETQYF
TGTGCCAGCAGTTACCCCGGGACAGGGATGGTGGAGACCCAGTACTTC
>TRBV7-9|TRBJ1-3|-|-
CASSFSGQRNTIYF
TGTGCCAGCAGCTTTTCAGGTCAAAGAAACACCATATATTTT
>TRBV5-6|TRBJ2-1|few|TRBD1
CASSATQGSNEQFF
TGTGCCAGCAGCGCAACACAGGGGTCCAATGAGCAGTTCTTC
>TRBV7-9|TRBJ2-4|-|-
CASSLVGLENIQYF
TGTGCCAGCAGCTTAGTTGGTTTAGAAAACATTCAGTACTTC
>TRBV7-9|TRBJ2-1|once|TRBD2
CASSLSGGGYNEQFF
TGTGCCAGCAGCCTTAGCGGGGGGGGCTACAATGAGCAGTTCTTC
>TRBV6-1|TRBJ2-3|-|-
CASTEGNLEADTQYF
TGTGCCAGCACTGAGGGTAACCTAGAGGCAGATACGCAGTATTTT
>TRBV9|TRBJ1-4|-|-
CASSVSTATNEKLFF
TGTGCCAGCAGCGTTTCGACTGCAACTAATGAAAAACTGTTTTTT
>TRBV5-1|TRBJ2-2|-|TRBD1
CASRLTGEFGGELFF
TGCGCCAGCAGACTGACAGGGGAATTCGGCGGGGAGCTGTTTTTT
>TRBV28|TRBJ1-2|few|-
CASSPRGWGYTF
TGTGCCAGCAGCCCCAGGGGATGGGGCTACACCTTC
>TRBV5-4|TRBJ1-4|-|TRBD1
CASSPDRVREKLFF
TGTGCCAGCAGCCCCGACAGGGTTCGTGAAAAACTGTTTTTT
>TRBV4-1|TRBJ2-3|-|-
CASSQELPRGGDTQYF
TGCGCCAGCAGCCAAGAACTCCCTCGAGGAGGAGATACGCAGTATTTT
>TRBV19|TRBJ1-2|-|-
CASSTPDTYGYTF
TGTGCCAGTAGTACCCCGGACACCTATGGCTACACCTTC
>TRBV6-4|TRBJ1-5|-|TRBD1
CASSDSVVTGDSNQPQHF
TGTGCCAGCAGTGACTCGGTGGTGACAGGGGATAGCAATCAGCCCCAGCATTTT
>TRBV19|TRBJ2-4|-|-
CASSIDYPGGGVKNIQYF
TGTGCCAGTAGTATAGACTACCCGGGTGGAGGAGTGAAAAACATTCAGTACTTC
>TRBV4-2|TRBJ1-5|-|-
CASSQALTSHQPQHF
TGTGCCAGCAGCCAAGCCCTGACATCCCATCAGCCCCAGCATTTT
>TRBV6-1|TRBJ2-1|-|TRBD2
CASASGGSYNEQFF
TGTGCCAGCGCCTCGGGGGGCTCCTACAATGAGCAGTTCTTC
>TRBV7-3|TRBJ2-5|-|-
CASSSTGVAETQYF
TGTGCCAGCAGCTCCACCGGGGTAGCCGAGACCCAGTACTTC
>TRBV5-1|TRBJ1-1|-|-
CASSLGSGVGTEAFF
TGTGCCAGCAGCTTGGGATCAGGGGTGGGCACTGAAGCTTTCTTT
>TRBV5-1|TRBJ2-7|few|TRBD1
CASSLVLGDSAYEQYF
TGCGCCAGCAGCTTGGTCCTTGGGGACAGCGCCTACGAGCAGTACTTC
>TRBV18|TRBJ2-7|-|-
CASSPAGSGTRSYEQYF
TGTGCCAGCTCACCCGCTGGTTCCGGGACACGCTCCTACGAGCAGTACTTC
>TRBV2|TRBJ2-4|few|TRBD1
CASSTGTGVAKNIQYF
TGTGCCAGCAGCACAGGGACAGGGGTAGCCAAAAACATTCAGTACTTC
>TRBV7-6|TRBJ2-1|-|TRBD2
CASSLGTSGVYNEQFF
TGTGCCAGCAGCTTAGGGACTAGCGGGGTCTACAATGAGCAGTTCTTC
>TRBV7-8|TRBJ2-6|few|-
CASSLLFRPSGANVLTF
TGTGCCAGCAGCCTCCTGTTCAGGCCCTCTGGGGCCAACGTCCTGACTTTC
>TRBV29-1|TRBJ2-7|medium-sized|-
CSGLDGLSYEQYF
TGCAGCGGATTAGACGGGTTATCCTACGAGCAGTACTTC
>TRBV7-2|TRBJ2-5|-|TRBD2
CASSFRSGGEETQYF
TGTGCCAGCAGCTTCCGTAGCGGGGGGGAAGAGACCCAGTACTTC
>TRBV15|TRBJ2-5|-|-
CATSRSKSGTQGSETQYF
TGTGCCACCAGCAGATCGAAGTCCGGGACACAAGGAAGCGAGACCCAGTACTTC
>TRBV9|TRBJ2-1|once|TRBD2
CASSVASGLAGNEQFF
TGTGCCAGCAGCGTAGCTTCGGGACTAGCGGGAAATGAGCAGTTCTTC
>TRBV4-3|TRBJ2-2|-|TRBD1
CASSQDLWTGLSPGELFF
TGCGCCAGCAGCCAAGATTTATGGACAGGGCTGTCTCCCGGGGAGCTGTTTTTT
>TRBV28|TRBJ1-5|-|-
CASSSPGATSDQPQHF
TGTGCCAGCAGTTCCCCGGGAGCCACCTCGGATCAGCCCCAGCATTTT